This T cell receptor beta chain was obtained from a study of cytomegalovirus exposure and HLA in healthy donors. A multiplex PCR was run with 60 Vbeta primers and 13 Jbeta primers. Some clones are missing from TCRdb's copy, which holds only in-frame ones; the method was immunoSEQ multiplex PCR. The sample shows roughly 150,000 clones, 82% of them seen only once. Trimming took off 3 bases at V and 5 bases at J, with 16 bases between the two ends. Per the germline V gene, CDR1 is LGHNA and CDR2 is YNFKEQ. The CDR3 runs to 15 residues. The sample was PBMCs. This clonotype originated in a girl aged 2-10 years in good health and CMV-seropositive. The genes are TRBV4-2 and TRBJ2-5, with D maybe TRBD2 (7 bases). CDR3 protein: CASSQGGAQEETQYF. CDR3 in DNA: TGTGCCAGCAGCCAGGGGGGGGCACAAGAGGAGACCCAGTACTTC.